A selection of T cell receptor beta chains follows, all from one sample in a study of blood T cell repertoires in COVID-19. This table comes from immunoSEQ multiplex PCR, and its TCRdb copy is limited to in-frame clones, with some not included. Among roughly 300,000 clones listed, around 87% were seen once. Input material: peripheral blood. The source is a middle-aged woman who had recovered from COVID-19. The CDR3 runs from the conserved cysteine through the conserved F or W. A D gene is named only where the DNA matches it firmly. Not all rows give a size; the values are once, few, many and, for expanded clones, a class.

TRBJ1-4,TRBV21-1,NA,18,NA,CASSKEQDRGATNEKLFF,TGTGCCAGCAGCAAAGAGCAGGACAGGGGGGCAACTAATGAAAAACTGTTTTTT
TRBJ1-5,TRBV10-3,TRBD1,14,NA,CAIRQPGQEEPQHF,TGTGCCATCCGCCAACCGGGACAGGAGGAACCCCAGCATTTT
TRBJ2-7,TRBV5-1,NA,15,few,CASSPGRGFPYEQYF,TGCGCCAGCAGCCCTGGCCGGGGGTTCCCCTACGAGCAGTACTTC
TRBJ1-1,TRBV19,NA,16,NA,CASTPGQGKAGSEAFF,TGTGCCAGTACCCCCGGGCAGGGAAAGGCAGGGTCTGAAGCTTTCTTT
TRBJ2-5,TRBV5-1,TRBD1,14,NA,CASSLGQGQETQYF,TGCGCCAGCAGCTTGGGACAGGGACAAGAGACCCAGTACTTC
TRBJ2-3,TRBV5-6,TRBD2,15,NA,CASSLVAGGGDTQYF,TGTGCCAGCAGCTTGGTAGCGGGGGGCGGAGATACGCAGTATTTT
TRBJ2-7,TRBV5-1,NA,13,NA,CASSRGNLYEQYF,TGCGCCAGCAGCCGGGGGAATCTCTACGAGCAGTACTTC
TRBJ2-1,TRBV14,NA,17,NA,CASSHRGTYHLYNEQFF,TGTGCCAGCAGCCATAGGGGAACGTACCATCTTTACAATGAGCAGTTCTTC
TRBJ2-3,TRBV19,TRBD2,16,NA,CASSIGLADNTDTQYF,TGTGCCAGTAGTATAGGGCTAGCGGATAACACAGATACGCAGTATTTT
TRBJ2-7,TRBV4-1,NA,15,NA,CASSQALWTDYEQYF,TGCGCCAGCAGCCAAGCCTTATGGACAGACTACGAGCAGTACTTC
TRBJ1-5,TRBV4-1,NA,18,NA,CASSQDLLRQGLNQPQHF,TGCGCCAGCAGCCAAGATCTCCTTCGTCAGGGACTCAATCAGCCCCAGCATTTT
TRBJ1-6,TRBV2,NA,15,NA,CANRQESSYNSPLHF,TGTGCCAATAGACAGGAGAGCTCCTATAATTCACCCCTCCACTTT
TRBJ2-5,TRBV5-1,TRBD2,17,NA,CASSLGRFSGGRETQYF,TGCGCCAGCAGCTTGGGACGTTTCTCGGGGGGGCGAGAGACCCAGTACTTC
TRBJ1-6,TRBV5-4,NA,12,NA,CASSPTGNTLHF,TGTGCCAGCAGCCCCACAGGGAACACCCTCCACTTT
TRBJ1-2,TRBV19,TRBD1,15,NA,CASSPTGTGVWGYTF,TGTGCCAGTAGTCCAACCGGGACAGGGGTATGGGGCTACACCTTC
TRBJ2-5,TRBV5-1,TRBD1,16,NA,CASSLAGTGIGETQYF,TGCGCCAGCAGCTTGGCCGGGACAGGGATCGGAGAGACCCAGTACTTC
TRBJ1-5,TRBV2,NA,13,NA,CASTTGGSQPQHF,TGTGCCAGCACTACAGGAGGGAGCCAGCCCCAGCATTTT
TRBJ1-2,TRBV7-2,NA,14,few,CASSFQAGPYGYTF,TGTGCCAGCAGCTTCCAGGCAGGGCCCTATGGCTACACCTTC
TRBJ1-1,TRBV20-1,NA,13,NA,CSASELLNTEAFF,TGCAGTGCTAGTGAGTTGTTAAACACTGAAGCTTTCTTT
TRBJ2-1,TRBV19,NA,16,NA,CASSPRSLHSYNEQFF,TGTGCCAGTAGTCCCCGGTCTCTCCATTCCTACAATGAGCAGTTCTTC
TRBJ2-2,TRBV3-1/TRBV3-2,NA,15,NA,CASSQLGWSTGELFF,TGTGCCAGCAGCCAACTAGGTTGGTCCACCGGGGAGCTGTTTTTT
TRBJ2-1,TRBV27,TRBD1,15,NA,CASSPRDSQHNEQFF,TGTGCCAGCAGCCCTAGGGACAGCCAGCACAATGAGCAGTTCTTC
TRBJ1-2,TRBV5-1,TRBD1,15,NA,CASSPGQTSNYGYTF,TGCGCCAGCAGCCCGGGACAGACCTCTAACTATGGCTACACCTTC
TRBJ1-5,TRBV3-1/TRBV3-2,TRBD1,14,NA,CASSRDRVTQPQHF,TGTGCCAGCAGCCGGGACAGGGTCACTCAGCCCCAGCATTTT
TRBJ1-4,TRBV5-1,NA,15,NA,CASSASGIRNEKLFF,TGCGCCAGCAGCGCCTCCGGGATCCGAAATGAAAAACTGTTTTTT